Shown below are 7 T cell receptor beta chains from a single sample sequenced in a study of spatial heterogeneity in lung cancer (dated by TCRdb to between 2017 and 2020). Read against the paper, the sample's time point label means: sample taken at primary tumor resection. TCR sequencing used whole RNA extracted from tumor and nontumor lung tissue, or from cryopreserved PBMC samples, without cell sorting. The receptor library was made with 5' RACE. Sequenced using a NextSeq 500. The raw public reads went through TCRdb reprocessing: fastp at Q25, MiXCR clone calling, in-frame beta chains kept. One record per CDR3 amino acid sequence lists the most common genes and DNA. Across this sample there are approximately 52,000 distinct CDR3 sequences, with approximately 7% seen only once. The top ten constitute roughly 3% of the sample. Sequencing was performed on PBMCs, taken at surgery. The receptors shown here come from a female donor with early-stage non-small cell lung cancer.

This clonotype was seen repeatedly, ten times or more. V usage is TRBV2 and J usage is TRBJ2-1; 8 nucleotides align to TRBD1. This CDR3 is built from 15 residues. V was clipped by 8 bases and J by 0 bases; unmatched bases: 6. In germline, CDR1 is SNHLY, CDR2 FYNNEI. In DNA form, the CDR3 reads TGTGCCAGCTGGGCCGGGACAGGCTCCTACAATGAGCAGTTCTTC. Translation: CASWAGTGSYNEQFF.

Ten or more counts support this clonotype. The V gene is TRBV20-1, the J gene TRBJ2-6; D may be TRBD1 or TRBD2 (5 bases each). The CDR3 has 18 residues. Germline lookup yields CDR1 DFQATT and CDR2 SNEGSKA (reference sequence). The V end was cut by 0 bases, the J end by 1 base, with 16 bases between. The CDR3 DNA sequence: TGCAGTGCTAGAGATCCCGCGACCGGGGCATCTGGGGCCAACGTCCTGACTTTC. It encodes CSARDPATGASGANVLTF.

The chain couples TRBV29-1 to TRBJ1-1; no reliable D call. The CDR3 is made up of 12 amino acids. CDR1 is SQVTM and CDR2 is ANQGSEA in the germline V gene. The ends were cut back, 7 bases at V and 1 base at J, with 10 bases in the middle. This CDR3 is CSAMAENTEAFF. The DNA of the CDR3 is TGCAGCGCCATGGCAGAGAACACTGAAGCTTTCTTT.

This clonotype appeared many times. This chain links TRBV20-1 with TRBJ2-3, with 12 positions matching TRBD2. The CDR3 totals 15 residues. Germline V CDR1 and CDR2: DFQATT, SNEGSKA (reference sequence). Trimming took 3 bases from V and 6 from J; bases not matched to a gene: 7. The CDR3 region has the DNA TGCAGTGCTAGTACCACTAGCGGGGGGCTGGATACGCAGTATTTT. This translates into CSASTTSGGLDTQYF.

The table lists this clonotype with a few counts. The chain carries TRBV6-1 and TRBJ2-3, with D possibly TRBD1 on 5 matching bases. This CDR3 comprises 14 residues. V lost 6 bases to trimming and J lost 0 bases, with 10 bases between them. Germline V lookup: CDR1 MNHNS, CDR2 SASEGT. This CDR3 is CASRRQPSTDTQYF. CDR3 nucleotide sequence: TGTGCCAGCAGAAGACAGCCTAGCACAGATACGCAGTATTTT.

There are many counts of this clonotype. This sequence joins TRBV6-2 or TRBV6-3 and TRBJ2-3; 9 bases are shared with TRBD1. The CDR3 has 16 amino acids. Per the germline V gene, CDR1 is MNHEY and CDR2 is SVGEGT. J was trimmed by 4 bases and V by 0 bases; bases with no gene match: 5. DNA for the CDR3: TGTGCCAGCAGTTACTCGATATGGACAGGGGCAGATACGCAGTATTTT. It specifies CASSYSIWTGADTQYF.

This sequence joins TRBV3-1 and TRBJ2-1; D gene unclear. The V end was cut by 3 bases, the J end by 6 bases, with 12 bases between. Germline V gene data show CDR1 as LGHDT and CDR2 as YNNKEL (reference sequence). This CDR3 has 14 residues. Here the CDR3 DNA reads TGTGCCAGCAGCCATGGAGTGGCGCCCAATGAGCAGTTCTTC. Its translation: CASSHGVAPNEQFF.